This T cell receptor beta chain was obtained from a study of radiotherapy plus CTLA-4 blockade in lung cancer (dated by TCRdb to the late 2010s). General notes on the study: Objective responses occurred in roughly 20% of enrolled patients, and around 29% achieved disease control.

The CDR3 holds 11 amino acids from the cysteine to the phenylalanine. The read is trimmed to its CDR3 DNA, 33 bases read in frame from base 1. V gives up 3 bases and J gives up 5 bases, and the segment between their germline ends measures 1 base. The germline V gene (reference sequence) sets CDR1 to SEHNR and CDR2 to FQNEAQ. General conclusions and limits of the study: The strongest predictors of response, as reported, were early dynamic changes in blood T cell clones along with a rise in serum interferon-beta after radiation. After treatment with radiotherapy and ipilimumab, TCR clones that originated in tumors expanded in peripheral blood.

The library relied on the immunoSEQ multiplex PCR assay. The source is immuneACCESS, and TCRdb retained only in-frame sequences with V and J called. Part of the clones is not carried over; for the studies checked, unresolved V genes explain less than half of this, and the remainder is unexplained. The sample records 62,000 or so clones, around 80% of which are singletons. Of the sample, approximately 9.3% is held by the ten largest clones. Regarding this clone: The antigen it recognizes is unknown. One base away there is no much larger clone; base qualities are not given.

The study evaluated CTLA-4 blockade (ipilimumab) given together with focal radiation therapy in patients who had chemo-refractory metastatic non-small-cell lung cancer. The sample in question was peripheral blood, obtained from a patient treated with radiotherapy plus ipilimumab. The TCR comes from a human donor with non-small cell lung cancer who had a complete response to radiotherapy plus ipilimumab. The chain uses TRBV7-9 and TRBJ1-4, with the D gene too uncertain to name. This receptor has the CDR3 CASSFNEKLFF. The bases are TGTGCCAGCAGCTTCAATGAAAAACTGTTTTTT.